Below are 25 T cell receptor beta chains sequenced from a single sample in a study of shared clonotypes between healthy human individuals. The table came from immunoSEQ multiplex PCR; TCRdb's copy has only in-frame clones and leaves some out. The table records more than 200,000 clones, about 65% of them present only once. The specimen was memory CD4+ T cells sorted from blood. Documented subset: CD45RA-negative fraction. These TCRs come from a man aged 25 to 40 in good health.

The J gene is TRBJ2-7, the V gene TRBV7-9; D ambiguous. The germline gives CDR1 SEHNR, CDR2 FQNEAQ (reference sequence). V lost 1 base, J lost 7 bases, and 17 bases lay in between. This CDR3 region has 15 residues. CDR3 sequence (DNA): TGTGCCAGCAGCTTAGATTTAGCTCGCCCGTGGGAGCAGTACTTC. Translating gives CASSLDLARPWEQYF.

Of note for this clone: The sample carries other DNA sequences with the same CDR3. V gene TRBV6-6 combines with J gene TRBJ2-7; the match to TRBD1 covers 7 bases. Germline V gives CDR1 MNHNY, CDR2 SVGAGI (reference sequence). CDR3 length equals 12 residues. The J segment lost 5 bases and the V segment lost 5 bases, leaving 3 bases of the junction unmatched. CDR3 sequence: CASSRQGNEQYF. Written as DNA, the CDR3 is TGTGCCAGCAGTCGACAGGGAAACGAGCAGTACTTC.

The chain joins TRBV5-4 to TRBJ2-7, with TRBD2 identical over 7 bases. The CDR3 length is 15 residues. Germline CDR1 and CDR2: SGHNT and YYREEE (reference sequence). V shed 3 bases and J 4 bases; nucleotides not matched to a gene: 10. The CDR3 sequence: CASSSRTGGFYEQYF. The CDR3 DNA follows: TGTGCCAGCAGCTCCCGGACGGGGGGTTTTTACGAGCAGTACTTC.

In its sample, this clone was seen a few times. The chain joins TRBV28 to TRBJ2-1; 8 bases agree with TRBD1. Trimming cost V 10 bases and J 2 bases; bases outside gene matches: 10. Germline lookup yields CDR1 MDHEN and CDR2 SYDVKM. This CDR3 has 15 residues. The CDR3 coding sequence is TGTGCCATCCAAGTGGCAGGGGGCGCCTACAATGAGCAGTTCTTC. Its protein product is CAIQVAGGAYNEQFF.

This clone was seen a handful of times. The chain is built from TRBV29-1 and TRBJ1-2, with D perhaps TRBD1 (5 bases). Germline assignment: CDR1 SQVTM and CDR2 ANQGSEA. V shed 7 bases and J shed 8 bases, with 17 bases lying between them. The CDR3 consists of 12 residues. The CDR3 reads CSAKWGFKGYTF. The DNA for the CDR3 is TGCAGCGCCAAATGGGGGTTCAAGGGCTACACCTTC. Complete variable domain (other parts from reference TRBV29-1 and TRBJ1-2): SAVISQKPSRDICQRGTSLTIQCQVDSQVTMMFWYRQQPGQSLTLIATANQGSEATYESGFVIDKFPISRPNLTFSTLTVSNMSPEDSSIYLCSAKWGFKGYTFGSGTRLTVV.

V and J are TRBV7-3 and TRBJ2-5; tentative D call: TRBD1 (6 bases). The germline gives CDR1 SGHTA, CDR2 FQGTGA. Trimming shortened V by 3 bases and J by 3 bases, and 14 bases separated the two germline ends. The CDR3 consists of 15 residues. The CDR3 loop reads CASSLRQAREETQYF. CDR3 sequence (DNA): TGTGCCAGCAGCTTGCGACAGGCCCGCGAAGAGACCCAGTACTTC.

CDR3 amino acids: CASSLQTSGRTDTQYF. The CDR3 DNA reads TGTGCCAGCTCACTCCAAACTAGCGGACGCACAGATACGCAGTATTTT. The gene calls are TRBV18 and TRBJ2-3, with TRBD2 identical over 8 bases. The CDR3 sequence is 16 residues long. V dropped 4 bases and J dropped 1; count of bases not matched to a gene: 7. CDR1 is KGHSH, CDR2 LQKENI, per germline.

The chain joins TRBV5-1 to TRBJ1-4; D is perhaps TRBD1 (5 bases). The V and J ends lost 9 bases and 6 bases respectively, with 24 bases between them. Germline V lookup: CDR1 SGHRS, CDR2 YFSETQ. The CDR3 is made up of 16 amino acids. This CDR3 is CATRPGWRTGDEKLFF. In DNA form, the CDR3 reads TGCGCCACCCGGCCAGGGTGGCGAACGGGTGATGAAAAACTGTTTTTT.

Written as DNA, the CDR3 is TGTGCCAGCAGCACCCCGGGGCGGACAGGGGAGGAGGACGAGCAGTACTTC. This sequence encodes CASSTPGRTGEEDEQYF. This sequence joins TRBV21-1 and TRBJ2-7; the table names TRBD1, a call not compared with the DNA. TRBV21-1 represents a pseudogene. The CDR3 is 17 residues long.

The rearrangement joins TRBV5-1 to TRBJ2-5, with D maybe TRBD2 (7 bases). The CDR3 is 19 residues long. Germline V CDR1 and CDR2: SGHRS, YFSETQ. V lost 5 bases to trimming and J lost 1 base, with 27 bases between them. As DNA, the CDR3 is TGCGCCAGCAGTGGTGGGGGCTGGATCCCTAGCGGATCCCAAGAGACCCAGTACTTC. This codes for CASSGGGWIPSGSQETQYF.

The chain employs TRBV6-5 and TRBJ1-2; D perhaps matches TRBD1 (5 bases). The CDR3 is 15 amino acids. The V gene's germline CDR1 is MNHEY and CDR2 SVGAGI. Trimming left V 3 bases short and J 7 bases short, with 18 bases between. CDR3 sequence (DNA): TGTGCCAGCAGTTATCTCCAGGGAGCGGGGGGTGGCTACACCTTC. Protein sequence: CASSYLQGAGGGYTF.

CDR3 residues: CASSLSGLAGGFGEQFF. The CDR3 nucleotides are TGTGCCAGCAGCTTAAGCGGACTAGCGGGAGGGTTCGGTGAGCAGTTCTTC. This sequence joins TRBV11-2 and TRBJ2-1; TRBD2 aligns across 15 bases. Germline trimming cut 2 bases from V and 9 bases from J; bases unmatched to any gene: 8. This CDR3 is built from 17 residues. The V gene's germline CDR1 is SGHAT and CDR2 FQNNGV.

CDR3 region: CASSLGEGGELFF. CDR3 coding DNA: TGTGCCAGCAGTTTGGGAGAGGGCGGGGAGCTGTTTTTT. The chain employs TRBV6-5 and TRBJ2-2; a weak D match, TRBD2 (5 bases). The germline CDR1 and CDR2 sequences are MNHEY and SVGAGI. This CDR3 region has 13 residues. Trimming pared 4 bases from V and 7 bases from J, leaving 10 bases between.

V is TRBV7-3 and J is TRBJ2-5; 8 positions agree with TRBD1. V gave up 2 bases and J gave up 5 bases; unmatched junction bases: 7. This CDR3 contains 15 residues. Per the germline V gene, CDR1 is SGHTA and CDR2 is FQGTGA. CDR3 sequence reads: CASSLGQGFGETQYF. The DNA for the CDR3 is TGTGCCAGCAGCTTAGGACAGGGTTTCGGGGAGACCCAGTACTTC.

The chain joins TRBV7-8 to TRBJ2-5; no firm D call. V dropped 1 base and J dropped 2 bases, with 8 bases sitting between them. The germline V gene encodes CDR1 SGHVS and CDR2 FQNEAQ. The CDR3 covers 14 residues. The CDR3 protein is CASSLVGSQETQYF. The CDR3, as DNA: TGTGCCAGCAGCTTAGTCGGGTCGCAAGAGACCCAGTACTTC. The full variable domain, in which reference TRBV7-8 and TRBJ2-5 provide the parts outside the CDR3, is GAGVSQSPRYKVAKRGQDVALRCDPISGHVSLFWYQQALGQGPEFLTYFQNEAQLDKSGLPSDRFFAERPEGSVSTLKIQRTQQEDSAVYLCASSLVGSQETQYFGPGTRLLVL.

Here the CDR3 reads CASSFETEEQFF. The CDR3 DNA reads TGTGCCAGCAGCTTTGAGACAGAAGAGCAGTTCTTC. V usage is TRBV11-3 and J usage is TRBJ2-1, with D perhaps TRBD1 (5 bases). The CDR3 runs 12 residues. Germline-derived CDR1 and CDR2 are SGHNT and YENEEA. V was pared by 3 bases and J by 10 bases, with 10 bases between.

This clone was found a few times. The rearrangement uses TRBV7-5 and TRBJ2-7; the listed D gene, TRBD1, was not tested against the DNA. TRBV7-5 is a pseudogene. The CDR3 is made up of 16 amino acids. The CDR3 bases are TGTGTCAGACATACCGGGACAGGGGGCCTCCCCTACGAGCAGTACTTC. Its translation: CVRHTGTGGLPYEQYF.

This chain links TRBV28 with TRBJ2-1; 10 nucleotides match TRBD2. V lost 7 bases, J lost 4 bases, and 7 bases stayed unmatched. This CDR3 contains 15 residues. Germline V gives CDR1 MDHEN, CDR2 SYDVKM. CDR3 amino acids: CASTGGLALYNEQFF. In DNA, the CDR3 is TGTGCCAGCACTGGGGGACTAGCGTTGTACAATGAGCAGTTCTTC.

This clone was seen repeatedly, ten times or more. The CDR3 bases are TGTGCCAGCAGTTTCCCCGTCCGGACAGGGCAAGAGACCCAGTACTTC. It translates to CASSFPVRTGQETQYF. The chain links TRBV28 to TRBJ2-5, with TRBD1 identical over 8 bases. The germline CDR1 and CDR2 sequences are MDHEN and SYDVKM. The V and J ends lost 3 bases and 2 bases, in that order; junction bases with no gene match: 8. This CDR3 is built from 16 residues.

This clone was detected many times. The chain recombines TRBV7-9 with TRBJ2-1; D perhaps matches TRBD1 (5 bases). V dropped 3 bases and J dropped 0 bases, with 21 bases sitting between them. This CDR3 comprises 19 residues. Germline V gene data show CDR1 as SEHNR and CDR2 as FQNEAQ (reference sequence). CDR3 nucleotide sequence: TGTGCCAGCAGCTTGGTTCAGGGCCGGAACAACAGCTCCTACAATGAGCAGTTCTTC. It yields the protein CASSLVQGRNNSSYNEQFF. The complete variable domain, with remaining parts taken from reference TRBV7-9 and TRBJ2-1, reads DTGVSQNPRHKITKRGQNVTFRCDPISEHNRLYWYRQTLGQGPEFLTYFQNEAQLEKSRLLSDRFSAERPKGSFSTLEIQRTEQGDSAMYLCASSLVQGRNNSSYNEQFFGPGTRLTVL.

V is TRBV6-5 and J is TRBJ2-5; 8 nucleotides match TRBD1. From germline, CDR1 is MNHEY and CDR2 SVGAGI. V dropped 4 bases and J dropped 3; count of bases not matched to a gene: 4. The CDR3 totals 14 residues. CDR3 region: CASSFATGEETQYF. CDR3 coding DNA: TGTGCCAGCAGTTTCGCGACAGGGGAAGAGACCCAGTACTTC.

The rearrangement links TRBV14 to TRBJ2-2, with 12 bases matching TRBD2. The CDR3 length is 19 residues. V trimming: 4 bases; J trimming: 2 bases; junction bases outside the gene matches: 11. CDR1 and CDR2 from the germline V gene are SGHDN and FVKESK. The CDR3 sequence is CASSLIGTSGLGNTGELFF. CDR3 in DNA: TGTGCCAGCAGCCTTATCGGGACTAGCGGGTTAGGCAACACCGGGGAGCTGTTTTTT.

The chain couples TRBV5-1 to TRBJ2-3, with D hard to call. Trimming stripped 2 bases from V and 4 bases from J, with 8 bases between. CDR1 and CDR2 from the germline V gene are SGHRS and YFSETQ. The CDR3 has 13 amino acids. CDR3 residues: CASSFSRADTQYF. The DNA of the CDR3 is TGCGCCAGCAGCTTTTCTAGAGCAGATACGCAGTATTTT.

The CDR3 loop reads CAISEAHMGNQPQHF. CDR3 DNA sequence: TGTGCCATCAGTGAGGCACACATGGGAAATCAGCCCCAGCATTTT. The chain is built from TRBV10-3 and TRBJ1-5, with unresolved D. V lost 2 bases and J 4 bases, leaving 12 bases between the germline ends. Germline V gene lookup returns CDR1 ENHRY and CDR2 SYGVKD. The CDR3 has 15 amino acids.

This sequence joins TRBV5-1 and TRBJ2-5, with D tentatively TRBD1 (5 bases). The CDR3 is 14 residues long. Trimming cost V 2 bases and J 2 bases, with 10 bases left between them. CDR1 is SGHRS, CDR2 YFSETQ, per germline. CDR3 amino acids: CASSFRVGQETQYF. CDR3 bases: TGCGCCAGCAGCTTCAGGGTGGGTCAAGAGACCCAGTACTTC.